Listed below are T cell receptor beta chains from one sample, sequenced in a study of a mutant IDH1 vaccine in newly diagnosed glioma. Clones were sequenced by immunoSEQ multiplex PCR, and TCRdb holds only the in-frame ones, with some missing. The sample has under 35,000 clones, over 75% seen once. The sequenced sample was PBMCs, obtained from a glioma patient treated with radiotherapy, temozolomide or both. The source of these receptors is a man aged 30 to 39 with glioma. CDR3s include the opening cysteine and the closing phenylalanine or tryptophan. A D gene is named only where the DNA matches it firmly. Part of the rows lack a size; the others show once, few, many or a class for expanded clones.

TRBJ2-3,.,TRBV4-1,TRBD2,TGCGCCAGCAGCGTGCCACTAGCGGGAGAGGCAGATACGCAGTATTTT,CASSVPLAGEADTQYF
TRBJ1-2,once,TRBV15,.,TGTGCCACCAGCAGAGATCCCCATGGAGCTAGGAGCGACTATGGCTACACCTTC,CATSRDPHGARSDYGYTF
TRBJ2-2,.,TRBV5-4,.,TGTGCCCCGGGACGATTTAACACCGGGGAGCTGTTTTTT,CAPGRFNTGELFF
TRBJ2-1,.,TRBV5-1,.,TGCGCCAGCAGCTTTATGTCAGCCTTCCCTAATGAGCAGTTCTTC,CASSFMSAFPNEQFF
TRBJ2-2,.,TRBV7-7,TRBD1,TGTGCCAGCGCATGGGGACAGGGGGCGAACACCGGGGAGCTGTTTTTT,CASAWGQGANTGELFF
TRBJ2-3,.,TRBV5-6,.,TGTGCCAGCACCAACAAGAGCGGTAGTTGGGCAGATACGCAGTATTTT,CASTNKSGSWADTQYF
TRBJ1-1,.,TRBV30,TRBD1,TGTGCCTTGGAGGCTGGACAGGGTTTCACTGAAGCTTTCTTT,CALEAGQGFTEAFF
TRBJ1-1,once,TRBV5-1,TRBD1,TGCGCCAGCAGCTGGGGGGACAGGGCGAGCACTGAAGCTTTCTTT,CASSWGDRASTEAFF
TRBJ1-6,.,TRBV6-5,.,TGTGCCAGCAGTTTCGCGGATTCACCCCTCCACTTT,CASSFADSPLHF
TRBJ2-7,once,TRBV7-3,.,TGTGCCAGCAGCTTAACGCAGGCCCACGAGCAGTACTTC,CASSLTQAHEQYF
TRBJ2-7,.,TRBV25-1,TRBD2,TGTGCCAGCACCCTTCGGCGTGGGGGGGACTACGAGCAGTACTTC,CASTLRRGGDYEQYF
TRBJ1-6,.,TRBV23-1,.,TGCGCCAGCAGTGTGCATTCACCCCTCCACTTT,CASSVHSPLHF
TRBJ2-2,.,TRBV9,TRBD1,TGTGCCAGCATGGACAGGGGAGACGGGGAGCTGTTTTTT,CASMDRGDGELFF
TRBJ2-7,.,TRBV28,TRBD1,TGTGCCAGCAGTTCACCCGACAGGGACGAGCAGTACTTC,CASSSPDRDEQYF
TRBJ1-2,.,TRBV4-3,.,TGCGCCAGCAGCCAAGACCCCTTTCGCGGCAGGGCAAATGGCTACACCTTC,CASSQDPFRGRANGYTF
TRBJ1-1,.,TRBV5-1,.,TGCGCCAGCAGCCACGGGACCGCGCCAGCTTTCTTT,CASSHGTAPAFF
TRBJ1-3,.,TRBV2,.,TGTGCCAGCAGGTTGGGACTCTCTGGAAACACCATATATTTT,CASRLGLSGNTIYF
TRBJ1-3,.,TRBV5-5,.,TGTGCCAGCAGCCTCGTAAACACCATATATTTT,CASSLVNTIYF
TRBJ2-5,.,TRBV29-1,.,TGCAGCGCTCTTATATCCTACCAAGAGACCCAGTACTTC,CSALISYQETQYF
TRBJ2-3,.,TRBV27,TRBD2,TGTGCCAGCAGTTTACTAGCGGGAGTGAGGGGCACAGATACGCAGTATTTT,CASSLLAGVRGTDTQYF